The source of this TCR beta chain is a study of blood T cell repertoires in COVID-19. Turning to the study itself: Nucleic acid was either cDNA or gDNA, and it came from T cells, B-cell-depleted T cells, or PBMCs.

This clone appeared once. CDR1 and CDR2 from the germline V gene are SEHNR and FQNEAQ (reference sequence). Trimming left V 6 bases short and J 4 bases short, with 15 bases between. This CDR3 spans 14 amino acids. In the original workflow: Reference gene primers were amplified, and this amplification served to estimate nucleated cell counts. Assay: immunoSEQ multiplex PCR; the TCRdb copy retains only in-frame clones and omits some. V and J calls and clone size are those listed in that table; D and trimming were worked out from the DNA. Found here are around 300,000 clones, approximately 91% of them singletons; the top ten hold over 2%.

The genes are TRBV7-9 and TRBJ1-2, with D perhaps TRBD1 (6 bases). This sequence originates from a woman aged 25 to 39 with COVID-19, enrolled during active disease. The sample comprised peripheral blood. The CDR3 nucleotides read TGTGCCAGCAGAGCGGACAGAGAGATCTATGGCTACACCTTC. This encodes CASRADREIYGYTF.